This T cell receptor (beta chain) was profiled in a study of T cell changes during pregnancy in multiple sclerosis. The method was immunoSEQ multiplex PCR; TCRdb's version includes in-frame clones alone and lacks a portion of them. This table has approximately 28,000 clones, approximately 90% appearing once. This CDR3 spans 13 amino acids. Looked up from germline, CDR1 is LGHNA and CDR2 is YSLEER. Trimming stripped 4 bases from V and 5 bases from J, with 11 bases between. This clonotype originated in a female donor with multiple sclerosis, enrolled in a pregnancy study. Sequenced here: CD8+ T cells from peripheral blood mononuclear cells, sampled before pregnancy. This chain connects TRBV4-3 to TRBJ2-5, with D perhaps matching TRBD2 (6 bases). CDR3 region: CASSLTSQETQYF. The CDR3 DNA is TGCGCCAGCAGCCTCACTAGCCAGGAGACCCAGTACTTC.